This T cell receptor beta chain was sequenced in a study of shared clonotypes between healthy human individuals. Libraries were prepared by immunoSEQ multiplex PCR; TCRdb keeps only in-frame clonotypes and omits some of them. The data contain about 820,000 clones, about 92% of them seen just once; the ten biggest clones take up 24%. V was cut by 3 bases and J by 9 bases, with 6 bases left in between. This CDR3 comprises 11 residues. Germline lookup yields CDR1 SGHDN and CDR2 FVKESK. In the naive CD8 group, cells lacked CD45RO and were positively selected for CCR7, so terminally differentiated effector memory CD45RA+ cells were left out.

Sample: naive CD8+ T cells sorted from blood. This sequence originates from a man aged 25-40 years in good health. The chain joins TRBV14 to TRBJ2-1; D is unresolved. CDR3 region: CASSHKVEQFF. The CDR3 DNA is TGTGCCAGCAGCCATAAGGTTGAGCAGTTCTTC.